These 13 T cell receptor beta chains share one sample of origin, sequenced in a study of T cell responses to AZD1222 COVID-19 vaccine. TCRdb's table, derived via immunoSEQ multiplex PCR, lists solely in-frame clones and lacks some. The profile covers about 170,000 clones, with 70% to 90% appearing a single time and 1.1% taken by the ten largest. The sample in question was peripheral blood, obtained 28 days after the second AZD1222 dose. All receptors come from an adult who received the AZD1222 COVID-19 vaccine.

This sequence joins TRBV6-1 and TRBJ1-2, with 10 bases identical to TRBD1. This CDR3 region has 15 residues. CDR1 and CDR2 (germline): MNHNS, SASEGT. Unmatched junction bases numbered 7, after V lost 4 bases and J lost 5 bases. The CDR3 protein is CASSAAGQGFYGYTF. CDR3 nucleotide sequence: TGTGCCAGCAGTGCAGCGGGACAGGGGTTTTATGGCTACACCTTC.

This chain uses TRBV15 with TRBJ2-5; tentative D call: TRBD1 (5 bases). CDR1 LNHNV and CDR2 YYDKDF come from the germline V gene (reference sequence). The V end was cut by 1 base, the J end by 4 bases, with 13 bases between. The CDR3 sequence is 15 residues long. CDR3 in amino acids: CATSRVQGKGETQYF. CDR3 sequence (DNA): TGTGCCACCAGCAGAGTTCAGGGAAAAGGAGAGACCCAGTACTTC.

J is TRBJ1-1 and V is TRBV2; tentative D call: TRBD1 (5 bases). This CDR3 region has 14 residues. Trimming took off 4 bases at V and 6 bases at J, with 15 bases between the two ends. Germline loops: CDR1 SNHLY, CDR2 FYNNEI. CDR3 protein: CASSVKQGRAEAFF. CDR3 DNA: TGTGCCAGCAGTGTGAAGCAGGGAAGAGCTGAAGCTTTCTTT.

CDR3 nucleotides: TGTGCCAGCAGCCAAGGACAGGGTCCTGGAAACACCATATATTTT. Protein product: CASSQGQGPGNTIYF. This chain uses TRBV4-2 with TRBJ1-3, with 7 bases that match TRBD1. In germline, CDR1 is LGHNA, CDR2 YNFKEQ. J lost 2 bases, V lost 1 base, and 2 bases had no gene match. The CDR3 has 15 residues.

The rearrangement uses TRBV13 and TRBJ1-1; D ambiguous. This CDR3 comprises 15 residues. The germline V and J ends were trimmed by 5 bases and 3 bases, with 16 bases remaining between them. The germline gives CDR1 PRHDT, CDR2 FYEKMQ (reference sequence). The CDR3 protein is CASSPHGVGYTEAFF. CDR3 coding DNA: TGTGCCAGCAGCCCGCACGGGGTTGGCTACACTGAAGCTTTCTTT.

This CDR3 is CASSQVGTGGLQPQHF. In DNA form, the CDR3 reads TGCGCCAGCAGCCAAGTAGGGACAGGGGGCTTGCAGCCCCAGCATTTT. V usage is TRBV4-1 and J usage is TRBJ1-5; TRBD1 matches at 12 bases. Germline V lookup: CDR1 MGHRA, CDR2 YSYEKL. This CDR3 region has 16 residues. J was trimmed by 7 bases and V by 1 base; bases with no gene match: 5.

This chain connects TRBV27 to TRBJ2-7; 9 bases match TRBD1. Germline values: CDR1 MNHEY, CDR2 SMNVEV (reference sequence). The V gene end was trimmed by 5 bases and the J gene end by 0 bases; junction bases not matched to a gene: 17. This CDR3 has 19 residues. CDR3: CASSAPDRGGGYSSYEQYF. CDR3 bases: TGTGCCAGCAGTGCTCCCGACAGGGGGGGTGGGTATAGCTCCTACGAGCAGTACTTC.

The rearrangement joins TRBV19 to TRBJ2-2; D is unresolved. This CDR3 contains 13 residues. In germline, CDR1 is LNHDA, CDR2 SQIVND (reference sequence). V was cut by 3 bases and J by 6 bases, with 8 bases left in between. DNA for the CDR3: TGTGCCAGTAGTATCGAGTTACCCGGGGAGCTGTTTTTT. Amino acid sequence: CASSIELPGELFF.

The chain combines TRBV18 with TRBJ1-1; D perhaps matches TRBD1 (5 bases). CDR1 KGHSH and CDR2 LQKENI come from the germline V gene. There are 14 residues in the CDR3. V dropped 3 bases and J dropped 10 bases, with 18 bases sitting between them. CDR3: CASSPPGTNLVAFF. CDR3 bases: TGTGCCAGCTCACCTCCCGGGACTAATCTTGTAGCTTTCTTT.

The genes are TRBV5-1 and TRBJ1-2; the match to TRBD1 covers 12 bases. V lost 0 bases to trimming and J lost 7 bases; unmatched junction nucleotides: 4. The CDR3 loop spans 15 amino acids. CDR1 is SGHRS and CDR2 is YFSETQ in the germline V gene. The CDR3 protein is CASSLAPGQGAGYTF. The CDR3 nucleotides are TGCGCCAGCAGCTTGGCACCGGGACAGGGGGCTGGCTACACCTTC.

This rearrangement joins TRBV6-5 to TRBJ1-1; no clear D. The germline CDR1 and CDR2 sequences are MNHEY and SVGAGI. CDR3 length equals 15 residues. V lost 5 bases and J 2 bases, leaving 15 bases between the germline ends. The CDR3 reads CASSNPGNRNTEAFF. The CDR3 DNA sequence: TGTGCCAGCAGTAATCCGGGAAACCGCAACACTGAAGCTTTCTTT.

J is TRBJ2-7 and V is TRBV10-1; TRBD2 agrees at 8 bases. Germline assignment: CDR1 WNHNN and CDR2 SYGVQD (reference sequence). The CDR3 extends over 16 amino acids. Losses at the gene ends were 3 bases for V and 9 bases for J; bases not matched to a gene: 16. The CDR3 here is CASSEGGSGKFTGQYF. In DNA, the CDR3 is TGCGCCAGCAGTGAAGGTGGTAGCGGGAAGTTTACTGGGCAGTACTTC.

The rearrangement links TRBV23-1 to TRBJ1-1, with 8 bases lining up with TRBD1. TRBV23-1 is flagged as an ORF with uncertain function. The V gene end was trimmed by 1 base and the J gene end by 5 bases; junction bases not matched to a gene: 12. The CDR3 extends over 17 amino acids. The CDR3 here is CASSQWGATGAFTEAFF. CDR3 DNA: TGCGCCAGCAGTCAATGGGGGGCGACAGGGGCGTTTACTGAAGCTTTCTTT.